The sequence of this T cell receptor beta chain was determined in a study of beta chain features in type 1 diabetes. Study context: Age, gender and cell yields were similar between patients and healthy donors. General study findings and limits: Across all four CD4+ subsets, people with type 1 diabetes showed modestly shorter TCRB CDR3s. It was not settled here whether HLA type affects TCRB rearrangement.

This clone occurred many times. Its specificity is unknown. Of the isolated RNA, all was reverse transcribed, and so the sequenced material was expressed TCRB transcripts. Mean read depth for naive, central memory and regulatory T cell samples was about 3.6 million reads. The table came from immunoSEQ multiplex PCR; TCRdb's copy has only in-frame clones and leaves some out. There are around 250,000 clones in the sample; 13% to 15% occur only once, and 0.026% lies in the top ten. Germline assignment: CDR1 SGHTA and CDR2 FQGNSA. V shed 5 bases and J 6 bases; nucleotides not matched to a gene: 10. This CDR3 contains 15 residues.

Sequencing was carried out using naive CD4+ T cells from blood. The TCR comes from a woman in her thirties or forties in good health. The rearrangement links TRBV7-2 to TRBJ2-1; 7 positions agree with TRBD1. CDR3 nucleotide sequence: TGTGCCAGCAGCAAGGGGGCCCCGGTGGGCAATGAGCAGTTCTTC. Translated, it gives CASSKGAPVGNEQFF.